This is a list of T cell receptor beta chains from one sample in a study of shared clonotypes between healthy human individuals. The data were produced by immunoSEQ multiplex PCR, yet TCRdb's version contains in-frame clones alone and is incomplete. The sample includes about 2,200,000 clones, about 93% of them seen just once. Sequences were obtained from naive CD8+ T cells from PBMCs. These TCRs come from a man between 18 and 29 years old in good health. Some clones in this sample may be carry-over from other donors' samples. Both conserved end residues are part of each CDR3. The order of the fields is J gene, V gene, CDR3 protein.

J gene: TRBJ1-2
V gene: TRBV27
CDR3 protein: CASSPRFGDYTF

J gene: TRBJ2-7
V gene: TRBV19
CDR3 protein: CASSPGHLYEQYF

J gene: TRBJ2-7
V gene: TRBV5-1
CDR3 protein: CASSLSGAEQYF

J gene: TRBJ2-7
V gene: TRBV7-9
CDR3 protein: CASSLGGRYEQYF

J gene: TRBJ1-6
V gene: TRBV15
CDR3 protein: CATSGVDNSPLHF

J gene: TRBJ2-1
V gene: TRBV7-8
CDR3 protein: CASSRPRDGYNEQFF

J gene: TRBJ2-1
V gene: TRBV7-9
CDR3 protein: CASSPRDMYNEQFF

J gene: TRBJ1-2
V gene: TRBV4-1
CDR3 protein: CASSQDLPPMPYGYTF

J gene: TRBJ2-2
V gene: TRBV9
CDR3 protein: CASSVDRLRTGELFF

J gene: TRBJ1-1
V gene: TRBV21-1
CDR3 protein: CASSNEPGLAQAFF

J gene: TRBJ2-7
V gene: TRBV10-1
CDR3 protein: CASSESRGHPYEQYF

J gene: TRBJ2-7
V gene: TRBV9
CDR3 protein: CAGPEPIYEQYF

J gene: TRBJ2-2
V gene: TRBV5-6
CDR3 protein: CASSPYPTGELFF

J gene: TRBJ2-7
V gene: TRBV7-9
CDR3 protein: CASSLGKGEQYF

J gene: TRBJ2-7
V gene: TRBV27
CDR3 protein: CASSLRATNVYEQYF